These 3 T cell receptor beta chains came from one sample sequenced in a study of CD8 T cells in Susac syndrome. Random hexamers were used to reverse transcribe roughly 0.45 to 1 ug of RNA. TCRdb reanalysed the immunoSEQ multiplex PCR reads using MiXCR and keeps one entry per CDR3 protein. The sample holds tens of thousands of distinct CDR3 sequences, 80% to 95% seen once. The sequenced material came from CD8+ T cells from PBMCs. The source of these receptors is a human donor in good health.

The rearrangement joins TRBV27 to TRBJ2-1; 11 bases map to TRBD1. Trimming cost V 4 bases and J 4 bases; bases outside gene matches: 3. There are 15 residues in the CDR3. The V gene's germline CDR1 is MNHEY and CDR2 SMNVEV (reference sequence). CDR3 protein: CASSSGTGGYNEQFF. CDR3 coding DNA: TGTGCCAGCAGTTCCGGGACAGGGGGTTACAATGAGCAGTTCTTC.

This clonotype was found a few times. As DNA, the CDR3 is TGCAGTGCTACTCGACAGACCGATGACTACGAGCAGTACTTC. Translating it yields CSATRQTDDYEQYF. V is TRBV20-1 and J is TRBJ2-7; tentatively, D is TRBD1 (5 bases). Trimming took 4 bases from V and 3 from J, leaving 16 bases between them. Germline CDR1 and CDR2: DFQATT and SNEGSKA (reference sequence). This CDR3 has 14 amino acids.

The chain employs TRBV4-1 and TRBJ1-1, with 8 positions matching TRBD1. With V trimmed by 1 base and J by 4 bases, 5 bases remained unmatched. Germline V gene lookup returns CDR1 MGHRA and CDR2 YSYEKL. The CDR3 consists of 15 residues. The CDR3 DNA reads as TGCGCCAGCAGCCAAGGCCAGGGGGCGCGCACTGAAGCTTTCTTT. Protein sequence: CASSQGQGARTEAFF.